The 19 T cell receptor beta chains below all came from one sample that was sequenced in a study of cytomegalovirus exposure and HLA in healthy donors. PCR was performed using 60 Vbeta and 13 Jbeta primers. Some clones are missing from TCRdb's copy, which holds only in-frame ones; the method was immunoSEQ multiplex PCR. The data show under 110,000 clones, more than 60% seen once. The sample comprised PBMCs. These TCRs come from a man aged 55 to 70 in good health and CMV-seronegative.

The chain has TRBV5-1 and TRBJ1-4, with TRBD1 matching over 8 bases. The CDR3 spans 16 residues. J was trimmed by 0 bases and V by 5 bases; bases with no gene match: 6. CDR1 and CDR2 (germline): SGHRS, YFSETQ. CDR3 DNA: TGCGCCAGCAGTCCCGGACAGGGACCAACTAATGAAAAACTGTTTTTT. Its translation is CASSPGQGPTNEKLFF.

The chain carries TRBV19 and TRBJ1-6, with D possibly being TRBD1 (5 bases). V lost 7 bases to trimming and J lost 10 bases, with 11 bases between them. Germline CDR1 LNHDA, CDR2 SQIVND (reference sequence). CDR3 size: 12 residues. The CDR3 is CASNDPGSPLHF. CDR3 DNA: TGTGCCAGTAACGACCCAGGGTCACCCCTCCACTTT. Combining the CDR3 with reference TRBV19 and TRBJ1-6 gives the whole variable domain DGGITQSPKYLFRKEGQNVTLSCEQNLNHDAMYWYRQDPGQGLRLIYYSQIVNDFQKGDIAEGYSVSREKKESFPLTVTSAQKNPTAFYLCASNDPGSPLHFGNGTRLTVT.

The chain has TRBV7-2 and TRBJ2-7; 11 bases agree with TRBD2. The CDR3 sequence is 15 residues long. J gave up 4 bases and V 5 bases, and 7 bases lay outside the gene matches. Germline V lookup: CDR1 SGHTA, CDR2 FQGNSA. The CDR3 sequence is CASSHRTSGPYEQYF. The DNA for the CDR3 is TGTGCCAGCAGCCACCGGACTAGCGGGCCTTACGAGCAGTACTTC. Full variable domain (rest looked up from reference TRBV7-2 and TRBJ2-7): GAGVSQSPSNKVTEKGKDVELRCDPISGHTALYWYRQSLGQGLEFLIYFQGNSAPDKSGLPSDRFSAERTGGSVSTLTIQRTQQEDSAVYLCASSHRTSGPYEQYFGPGTRLTVT.

The chain recombines TRBV29-1 with TRBJ2-2; TRBD1 matches 8 bases. The length of the CDR3 is 15 residues. Trimming at V came to 5 bases and at J to 2 bases, leaving 7 bases not matched to a gene. Germline assignment: CDR1 SQVTM and CDR2 ANQGSEA. This CDR3 reads CSVFDRGRNTGELFF. CDR3 coding DNA: TGCAGCGTTTTTGACAGGGGACGAAACACCGGGGAGCTGTTTTTT.

The chain has TRBV10-3 and TRBJ2-7, with D tentatively TRBD2 (6 bases). The CDR3 extends over 12 amino acids. Per the germline V gene, CDR1 is ENHRY and CDR2 is SYGVKD. Trimming cost V 6 bases and J 7 bases, with 13 bases left between them. The CDR3 here is CAISSRGSEQYV. For the CDR3, the DNA is TGTGCCATCAGCTCCCGGGGGTCGGAGCAGTACGTC.

The genes are TRBV6-5 and TRBJ1-4; D is perhaps TRBD1 (6 bases). Germline values: CDR1 MNHEY, CDR2 SVGAGI. The CDR3 length is 15 residues. V was shortened by 5 bases and J by 4 bases, with 14 bases between the two germline ends. For the CDR3, the DNA is TGTGCCAGCAGTCGTGGACAGCGCCGTAATGAAAAACTGTTTTTT. Its protein product is CASSRGQRRNEKLFF.

V usage is TRBV5-1 and J usage is TRBJ1-6; TRBD1 matches at 8 bases. CDR1 SGHRS and CDR2 YFSETQ come from the germline V gene. The CDR3 extends over 14 amino acids. With V trimmed by 7 bases and J by 10 bases, 10 bases remained unmatched. The CDR3 sequence: CASATDRAYSPLHF. CDR3 DNA: TGCGCCAGCGCCACGGACAGGGCATACTCACCCCTCCACTTT. The full variable domain, its missing parts supplied by reference TRBV5-1 and TRBJ1-6, is KAGVTQTPRYLIKTRGQQVTLSCSPISGHRSVSWYQQTPGQGLQFLFEYFSETQRNKGNFPGRFSGRQFSNSRSEMNVSTLELGDSALYLCASATDRAYSPLHFGNGTRLTVT.

The chain carries TRBV23-1 and TRBJ2-1; a weak D match, TRBD1 (5 bases). TRBV23-1 is annotated as an ORF whose role is uncertain. V gave up 4 bases and J gave up 6 bases, with 25 bases separating them. The CDR3 loop spans 18 amino acids. The CDR3 nucleotides are TGCGCCAGCAGTCCCCAACCGACACAGGAAGTCTTCCTCAATGAGCAGTTCTTC. Protein: CASSPQPTQEVFLNEQFF.

This chain connects TRBV5-1 to TRBJ1-1, with 9 bases lining up with TRBD1. V shed 3 bases, J shed 0 bases, and the junction held 9 bases outside the gene matches. Germline V gene sequence: CDR1 SGHRS, CDR2 YFSETQ. The CDR3 spans 17 residues. The CDR3 region has the DNA TGCGCCAGCAGCTCTCTGACAGGGGGAACCATGAACACTGAAGCTTTCTTT. Translation: CASSSLTGGTMNTEAFF.

The chain combines TRBV6-6 with TRBJ1-2; D unclear. CDR1 is MNHNY, CDR2 SVGAGI, per germline (reference sequence). The length of the CDR3 is 11 residues. V was pared by 2 bases and J by 9 bases, with 7 bases between. The CDR3 reads CASSYAESYTF. The CDR3 DNA sequence: TGTGCCAGCAGTTACGCAGAAAGCTACACCTTC.

This chain links TRBV7-2 with TRBJ2-1; 8 bases fit TRBD2. This CDR3 region has 16 residues. Germline CDR1 SGHTA, CDR2 FQGNSA. Trimming took 6 bases from V and 4 from J; bases not matched to a gene: 11. The CDR3 nucleotides are TGTGCCAGCAGTTCGGCTCGGGGGGGCCAGTACAATGAGCAGTTCTTC. Translated, it gives CASSSARGGQYNEQFF.

The V and J genes are TRBV18 and TRBJ1-1; D call uncertain. The CDR3 contains 15 residues. Trimming stripped 2 bases from V and 4 bases from J, with 14 bases between. Looked up from germline, CDR1 is KGHSH and CDR2 is LQKENI. The CDR3 loop reads CASSPRRGLGTEAFF. CDR3 in DNA: TGTGCCAGCTCACCAAGACGAGGTTTGGGCACTGAAGCTTTCTTT.

The chain carries TRBV7-9 and TRBJ2-1; no definite D call. Germline V lookup: CDR1 SEHNR, CDR2 FQNEAQ (reference sequence). V lost 1 base to trimming and J lost 6 bases, with 7 bases between them. The CDR3 runs to 13 residues. The CDR3 sequence: CASSLGGPNEQFF. DNA of the CDR3: TGTGCCAGCAGCTTAGGAGGCCCCAATGAGCAGTTCTTC.

In this sample, this clone turned up once. J is TRBJ2-1 and V is TRBV25-1; 8 nucleotides match TRBD1. CDR1 and CDR2 from the germline V gene are MGHDK and SYGVNS. J lost 15 bases, V lost 4 bases, and 17 bases had no gene match. This CDR3 is 15 amino acids long. The CDR3 coding sequence is TGTGCCAGCAGTGGCTGGACAGGGAAGGTAGACGCGAGGTTCTTC. Translation: CASSGWTGKVDARFF.

The chain joins TRBV2 to TRBJ1-5; 7 nucleotides match TRBD1. The CDR3 extends over 15 amino acids. Germline lookup yields CDR1 SNHLY and CDR2 FYNNEI. Losses at the gene ends were 1 base for V and 7 bases for J; bases not matched to a gene: 7. CDR3 amino acids: CASSEEQGPKQPQHF. The CDR3 DNA sequence: TGTGCCAGCAGTGAAGAACAGGGGCCCAAACAGCCCCAGCATTTT.

This clone was detected once. V and J are TRBV19 and TRBJ1-4; 9 bases fit TRBD1. The germline V gene has CDR1 LNHDA and CDR2 SQIVND (reference sequence). J was trimmed by 7 bases and V by 7 bases; bases with no gene match: 4. The CDR3 spans 13 residues. The CDR3 here is CASNRGRVEKLFF. DNA for the CDR3: TGTGCCAGTAACAGGGGGCGAGTTGAAAAACTGTTTTTT.

This clone was recorded only once. The CDR3 nucleotides are TGTGCCAGCAGTTGGGACAGGGGGCGTAAGGGCTACACCTTC. This sequence encodes CASSWDRGRKGYTF. This chain uses TRBV6-6 with TRBJ1-2; 12 bases fit TRBD1. Germline-derived CDR1 and CDR2 are MNHNY and SVGAGI (reference sequence). The junction had 5 bases not matched to a gene; V was cut back by 4 bases and J by 8 bases. The CDR3 length is 14 residues.

V usage is TRBV6-1 and J usage is TRBJ1-1; 8 bases fit TRBD1. The CDR3 is 13 amino acids. After removal of 4 bases from V and 3 bases from J, the junction contained 1 base not matched to a gene. In germline, CDR1 is MNHNS, CDR2 SASEGT. This CDR3 reads CASSGQGYTEAFF. The CDR3 DNA reads TGTGCCAGCAGTGGACAGGGGTACACTGAAGCTTTCTTT.

The chain is built from TRBV11-1 and TRBJ1-3; D possibly corresponds to TRBD1 (6 bases). Germline V gene sequence: CDR1 SGHAT, CDR2 FQDESV (reference sequence). CDR3 length: 17 amino acids. Trimming pared 5 bases from V and 0 bases from J, leaving 17 bases between. The CDR3 DNA reads as TGTGCCAGCAGCCCGAGAGGACAGCCAAACTCTGGAAACACCATATATTTT. Protein sequence: CASSPRGQPNSGNTIYF.